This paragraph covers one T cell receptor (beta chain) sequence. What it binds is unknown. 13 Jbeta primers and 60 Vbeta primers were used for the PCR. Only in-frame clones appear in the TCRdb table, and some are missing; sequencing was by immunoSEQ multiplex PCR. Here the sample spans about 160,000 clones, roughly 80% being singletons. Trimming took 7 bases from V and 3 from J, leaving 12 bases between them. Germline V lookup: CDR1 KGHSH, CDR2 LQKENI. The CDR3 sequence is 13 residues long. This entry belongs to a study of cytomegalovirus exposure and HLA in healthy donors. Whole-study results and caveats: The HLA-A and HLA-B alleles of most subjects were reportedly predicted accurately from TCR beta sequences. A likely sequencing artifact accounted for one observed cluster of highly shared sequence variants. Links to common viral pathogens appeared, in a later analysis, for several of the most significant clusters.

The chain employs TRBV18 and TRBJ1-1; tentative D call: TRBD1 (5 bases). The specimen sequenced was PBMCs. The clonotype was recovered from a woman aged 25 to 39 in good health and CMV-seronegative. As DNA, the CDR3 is TGTGCCAGCTTGCGGGGGGGGGACACTGAAGCTTTCTTT. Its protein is CASLRGGDTEAFF.